The entry below describes one T cell receptor (beta chain). Which antigen it targets is not known. No quality values exist for individual bases; no much larger clone is one base distant. This sample is drawn from a study of blood T cells in healthy people across ages (dated by TCRdb to the mid-2010s). Turning to the overall study: Template switching captured roughly one uniquely barcoded TCR beta cDNA molecule per two T cells in model experiments. The donors were split into four age groups: young (average 16 years), middle-aged (roughly 39), aged (more than 60) and long-lived (over 80). To track age-related changes in TCR beta repertoire diversity, the study relied on deep sequencing normalized with unique cDNA molecular identifiers. For two donors (one aged 18 to 30 and one aged 80 or older), the study analyzed two additional independent replicas of 1 million unique cDNA reads from the same blood draw. To avoid experimental bias, donors of different ages were distributed randomly across sequencing lanes. General findings and caveats noted by the study authors: Since profiling was done on bulk unsorted PBMCs, naive and antigen-experienced compartments could not be conclusively compared. Observed TCR beta diversity per million T cells fell roughly linearly with age, and a significant reduction was already apparent by age roughly 40. Donor CMV infection status was unknown, potentially confounding age-related changes in expanded clonotypes. Observed TCR beta diversity correlated strongly with the percentage of naive T cells measured by flow cytometry. Compared with the aged group, more naive CD4+ T cells, fewer expanded clones and increased TCR diversity were shown by the long-lived group, suggesting age selection. Estimates of total diversity based on one million sequenced T cells were regarded as lower bounds and as underestimates.

Systemically healthy Caucasian individuals from Russia, 35 to 40 in total and aged 6 to 90 years, were included as donors. Each donor gave around 9.9 milliliters of peripheral blood, collected into EDTA-treated Vacutainer tubes. Ficoll-Paque density-gradient centrifugation was used to isolate PBMCs, with at least 7 million per sample. Total RNA, at least 5.5 micrograms per sample, was extracted from PBMCs with Trizol reagent. For every donor, an aliquot of PBMCs went through flow cytometry to measure the percentages of naive CD45RAhigh/CD27high T cells. Library preparation used 5' RACE. Sequencing took place on an Illumina HiSeq 2500. A second PCR of about 7 to 12 cycles was performed with a sample-barcoded 5' primer and a J-beta primer mix. Each TCR beta cDNA molecule received a unique molecular identifier from a template-switch 5' adaptor carrying 12 random nucleotides. Each sample yielded at least 2.5 million CDR3-containing paired-end reads. The Mint cDNA synthesis kit, primed by a TRBC-specific oligonucleotide, was used to synthesize first-strand cDNA from all RNA. Following uracil-DNA glycosylase treatment, a first 18-cycle PCR with universal primers M1SS and BC2_uni_R was performed on all cDNA. In the original analysis: For normalization, 1 million high-quality reads, each with a distinct molecular identifier, were randomly selected from each sample. Instead of being binned into consensus sequences, reads with shared molecular identifiers were discarded. MiTCR, with a Q25 quality threshold and the strictest error-elimination algorithm, was used for CDR3 identification, clonotype clustering and error correction. Lower-bound total TCR beta diversity was estimated with a nonparametric unseen species model using Euler transformation. Using fastp trimming at Q25 and MiXCR clonotype assembly, TCRdb reanalyzed the public sequencing data and kept in-frame beta chains. Each CDR3 protein gets just one entry, which takes the most common genes and DNA from the rows behind it. TCRdb, not the authors, supplied the V and J calls. This sample holds hundreds of thousands of distinct CDR3 sequences; more than 45% were observed only once. The ten largest make up roughly 14% of the sample.

Reading the germline V gene gives CDR1 SQVTM and CDR2 ANQGSEA. From the cysteine through the phenylalanine, the CDR3 covers 12 amino acids. The entry retains the CDR3 DNA only, 36 bases that are in frame from base 1. The germline V and J ends show losses of 4 bases and 9 bases respectively, and no gene match explains 6 bases of the junction. The chain couples TRBV29-1 to TRBJ2-1, with 7 bases matching TRBD2. Sequencing used blood. The sequence was collected from a woman older than 75 in good health. The sequenced DNA: TGCAGCGTTGGGCTAGCGGTTGGTGAGCAGTTCTTC. Translated, this is CSVGLAVGEQFF.